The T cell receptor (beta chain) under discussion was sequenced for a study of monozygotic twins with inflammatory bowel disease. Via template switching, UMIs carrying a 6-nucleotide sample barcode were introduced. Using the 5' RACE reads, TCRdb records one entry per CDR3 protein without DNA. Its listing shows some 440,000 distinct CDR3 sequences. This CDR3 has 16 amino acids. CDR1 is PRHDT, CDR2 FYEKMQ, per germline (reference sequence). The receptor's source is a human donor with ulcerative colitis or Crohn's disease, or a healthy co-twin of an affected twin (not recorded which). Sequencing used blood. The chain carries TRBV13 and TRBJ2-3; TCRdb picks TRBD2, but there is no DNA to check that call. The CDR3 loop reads CASSRTAGGRTDTQYF.